Sequencing of this TCR beta chain was carried out in a study of CD8+ T cells in alopecia areata. RNA extraction was followed by reverse transcription into cDNA, which acted as the sequencing template. Produced via immunoSEQ multiplex PCR; TCRdb's table is partial and in-frame only. The repertoire has over 150,000 clones, 50% to 70% of them found once; the top ten carry roughly 15%. Trimming at V came to 2 bases and at J to 3 bases, leaving 6 bases not matched to a gene. Per the germline V gene, CDR1 is SGDLS and CDR2 is YYNGEE. The CDR3 consists of 16 residues. This TCR came from a human donor with alopecia areata. The sequenced sample was CD4+ T cells sorted from blood, obtained at week 0. V usage is TRBV9 and J usage is TRBJ2-5; 11 bases map to TRBD1. The CDR3 DNA sequence: TGTGCCAGCAGCGTCGGACAGGGGGCGAGGGAAGAGACCCAGTACTTC. It specifies CASSVGQGAREETQYF. Drawing the rest from reference TRBV9 and TRBJ2-5, the complete variable domain is DSGVTQTPKHLITATGQRVTLRCSPRSGDLSVYWYQQSLDQGLQFLIQYYNGEERAKGNILERFSAQQFPDLHSELNLSSLELGDSALYFCASSVGQGAREETQYFGPGTRLLVL.